This TCR beta chain was sequenced for a study of OX40 agonist ivuxolimab in advanced cancers. This table comes from immunoSEQ multiplex PCR, and its TCRdb copy is limited to in-frame clones, with some not included. The table records around 40,000 clones, 75% to 90% of them present only once. Study-level points and caveats: Among some nonresponders, normalized T-cell clonal expansion was also low. The study observed clonal expansion of CD4+ and CD8+ blood T cells by week 6 at 0.1 to 3.0 mg/kg.

Germline assignment: CDR1 MDHEN and CDR2 SYDVKM. This CDR3 is 12 amino acids long. Trimming cost V 5 bases and J 5 bases, with 9 bases left between them. A word on this clone: Its antigen is unknown.

The sequencing here drew on CD4+ or CD8+ T cells sorted from blood, taken in a trial of the OX40 agonist ivuxolimab. This sequence originates from an adult with an advanced solid tumor such as melanoma, head and neck, liver or kidney cancer. This sequence joins TRBV28 and TRBJ2-5; perhaps TRBD2 as D (6 bases). This CDR3 is CASSGSGETQYF. In nucleotides, the CDR3 is TGTGCCAGCAGTGGAAGCGGGGAGACCCAGTACTTC.